This TCR beta chain comes out of a study of blood T cell repertoires in COVID-19. TCRdb keeps only in-frame clones here, not all; method: immunoSEQ multiplex PCR. The sample yields around 250,000 clones, 70% to 90% seen once. The CDR3 runs to 14 residues. From germline, CDR1 is SGDLS and CDR2 YYNGEE. The V and J ends lost 4 bases and 2 bases, in that order; junction bases with no gene match: 6. The sample taken for sequencing was PBMCs or T cells enriched from blood (not recorded which). The origin of this receptor is a woman aged 40 to 50 with acute COVID-19. The chain uses TRBV9 and TRBJ2-7; 7 bases fit TRBD1. CDR3 sequence (DNA): TGTGCCAGCAGCCAGACAGGGCCTCCCTACGAGCAGTACTTC. This encodes CASSQTGPPYEQYF.